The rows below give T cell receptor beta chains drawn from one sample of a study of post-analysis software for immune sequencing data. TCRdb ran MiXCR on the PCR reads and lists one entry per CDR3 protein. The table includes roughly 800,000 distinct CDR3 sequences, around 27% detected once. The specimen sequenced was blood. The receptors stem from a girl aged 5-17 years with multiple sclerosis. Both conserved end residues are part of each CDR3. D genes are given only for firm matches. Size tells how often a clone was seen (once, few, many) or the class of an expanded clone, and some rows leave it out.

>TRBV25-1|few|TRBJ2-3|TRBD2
TGTGCCAGCAGTGGCGGGAGGGCCACAGATACGCAGTATTTT
CASSGGRATDTQYF
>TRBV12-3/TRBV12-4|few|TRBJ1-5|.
TGTGCCAGCAGTTTAGCGTCTCTGGCCCTCTATCAGCCCCAGCATTTT
CASSLASLALYQPQHF
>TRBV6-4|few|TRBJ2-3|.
TGTGCCAGCAGTGACTCGGGGGGGGCCTCAGATACGCAGTATTTT
CASSDSGGASDTQYF
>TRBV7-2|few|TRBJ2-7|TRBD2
TGTGCCAGCAGCCGAGGGACCCAGCGGGGGCAGTACTTC
CASSRGTQRGQYF
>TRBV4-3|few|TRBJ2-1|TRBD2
TGCGCCAGCAGCCAAGTTACTAGCGGTGTCTCCTACAATGAGCAGTTCTTC
CASSQVTSGVSYNEQFF
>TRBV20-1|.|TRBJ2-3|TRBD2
TGCAGTGCTAGACATCTATCGCGGGAGGGCCGAACAGATACGCAGTATTTT
CSARHLSREGRTDTQYF
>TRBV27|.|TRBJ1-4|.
TGTGCCAGCAGGACCCGACAGAGGGGTGAAAAACTGTTTTTT
CASRTRQRGEKLFF
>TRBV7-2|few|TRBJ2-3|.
TGTGCCAGCAGCTTAGATAGCGGAGCCACAGATACGCAGTATTTT
CASSLDSGATDTQYF
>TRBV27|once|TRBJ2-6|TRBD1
TGTGCCAGCAGTTACGGCTTTCGGACAGGCCTCTCTGGGGCCAACGTCCTGACTTTC
CASSYGFRTGLSGANVLTF
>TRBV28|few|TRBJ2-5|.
TGTGCCAGCACGGGTTGGCCAGGGAGAGAGACCCAGTACTTC
CASTGWPGRETQYF
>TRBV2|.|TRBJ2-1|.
TGTGCCAGCAGGGACTCAGGGCGCAATGAGCAGTTCTTC
CASRDSGRNEQFF
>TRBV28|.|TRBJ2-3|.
TGTGCCAGCAGACAACAAAGGGGGACAGATACGCAGTATTTT
CASRQQRGTDTQYF
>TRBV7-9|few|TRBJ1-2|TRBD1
TGTGCCAGCAGCTTTCTTCTCGGACAGGGTGTTGGCTACACCTTC
CASSFLLGQGVGYTF
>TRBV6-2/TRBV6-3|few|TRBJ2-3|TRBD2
TGTGCCAGCACCAGGTGGCGGGAGGGCCCTCGAGCAGGAGATACGCAGTATTTT
CASTRWREGPRAGDTQYF
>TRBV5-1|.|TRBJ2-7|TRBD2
TGCGCCAGCAATCCGGGAGGGCCGTCCTACGAGCAGTACTTC
CASNPGGPSYEQYF
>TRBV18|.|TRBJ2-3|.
TGTGCCAGCTCACCGAATACCAGGACCAGCAGGAATACGCAGTATTTT
CASSPNTRTSRNTQYF
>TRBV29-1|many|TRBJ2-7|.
TGCAGCGCCATGCCTGGGGATAACTACGAGCAGTACTTC
CSAMPGDNYEQYF
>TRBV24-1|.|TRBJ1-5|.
TGTGCCACCCAGCCGGGGAACAATCAGCCCCAGCATTTT
CATQPGNNQPQHF
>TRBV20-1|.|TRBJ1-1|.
TGCAGTGCAATGAGGACCGCCCGAGAGGCTTTCTTT
CSAMRTAREAFF
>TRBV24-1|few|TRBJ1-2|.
TGTGCCACCAGTGGAAATCCGGGTCTCCATGGCTACACCTTC
CATSGNPGLHGYTF
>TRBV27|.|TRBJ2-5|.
TGTGCCAGCAGTTTTTACCCCACGGAAGGTCGGGAGACCCAGTACTTC
CASSFYPTEGRETQYF
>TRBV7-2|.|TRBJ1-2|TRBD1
TGTGCCAGCAGCTTAGTGGGGCAGGGGGCCTCTAACTATGGCTACACCTTC
CASSLVGQGASNYGYTF
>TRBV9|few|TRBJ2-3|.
TGTGCCAGCAGCGCGGGCCCAACGGCGACAGATACGCAGTATTTT
CASSAGPTATDTQYF
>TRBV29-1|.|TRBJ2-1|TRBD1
TGCAGCGTTCAGGCTGGACAGGGGAGCAATGAGCAGTTCTTC
CSVQAGQGSNEQFF
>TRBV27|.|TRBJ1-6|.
TGTGCCAGCAGTTCTAAGGCCTTTGGGTCACCCCTCCACTTT
CASSSKAFGSPLHF
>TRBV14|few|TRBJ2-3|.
TGTGCCAGCAGCCAAGATTTAGAGGGGTTTGGCACAGATACGCAGTATTTT
CASSQDLEGFGTDTQYF
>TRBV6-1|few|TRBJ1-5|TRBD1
TGTGCCAGCAGTGAAGCAGGGGGCAGATTTCAGCCCCAGCATTTT
CASSEAGGRFQPQHF
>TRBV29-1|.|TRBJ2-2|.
TGCAGCGTTGGGGGGCCCGGGGAGCTGTTTTTT
CSVGGPGELFF
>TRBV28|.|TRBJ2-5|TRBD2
TGTGCCAGCAGTCACGGAACGGGGGGGGGCATCCAAGAGACCCAGTACTTC
CASSHGTGGGIQETQYF
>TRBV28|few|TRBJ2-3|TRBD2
TGTGCCAGCAGTTTAAGCGGGGGGTTCACAGATACGCAGTATTTT
CASSLSGGFTDTQYF
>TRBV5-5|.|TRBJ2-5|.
TGTGCCAGCAGCCGCCAGGGGACCATCGCAGCTCTAGAGACCCAGTACTTC
CASSRQGTIAALETQYF
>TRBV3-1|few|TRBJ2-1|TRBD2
TGTGCCAGCAGGCTCGGACTAGCGGGGGTTAATGAGCAGTTCTTC
CASRLGLAGVNEQFF
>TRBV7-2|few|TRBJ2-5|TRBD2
TGTGCCAGCAGCTTAGTTCGGACTAGCGGGGGGAATCCCATCCAAGAGACCCAGTACTTC
CASSLVRTSGGNPIQETQYF
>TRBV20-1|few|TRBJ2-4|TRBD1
TGCAGTGCTAGAGATGGGACAGGGAGGATTATAGCCAAAAACATTCAGTACTTC
CSARDGTGRIIAKNIQYF
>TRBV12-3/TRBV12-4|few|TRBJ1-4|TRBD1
TGTGCCAGCAGTCCCGGACAGGGAGTAAATGAAAAACTGTTTTTT
CASSPGQGVNEKLFF
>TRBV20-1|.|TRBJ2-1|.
TGCAGTGCTAGTGGGCTCAACAATGAGCAGTTCTTC
CSASGLNNEQFF
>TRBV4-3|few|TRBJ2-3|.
TGCGCCAGCAGCCAACGCTCGCCCTGGGGGGGCGATACGCAGTATTTT
CASSQRSPWGGDTQYF
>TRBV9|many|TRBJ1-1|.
TGTGCCAGCAGCACTGTATGGGGCGGCCCAACTGAAGCTTTCTTT
CASSTVWGGPTEAFF
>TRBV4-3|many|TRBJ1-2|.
TGCGCCAGCAGCCAGGGGGACGCAACCTCGGATGGCTACACCTTC
CASSQGDATSDGYTF
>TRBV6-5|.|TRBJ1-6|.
TGTGCCAGCAGTTACGGTACGGCCGACTCACCCCTCCACTTT
CASSYGTADSPLHF
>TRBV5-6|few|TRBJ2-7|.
TGTGCCAGCAGCTTGGTGGGGGGACAGAGGGTTGACGAGCAGTACTTC
CASSLVGGQRVDEQYF
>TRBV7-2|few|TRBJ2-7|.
TGTGCCAGCAGCTTAGCCGGGTCCAGCGGAACCTACGAGCAGTACTTC
CASSLAGSSGTYEQYF
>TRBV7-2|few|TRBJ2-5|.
TGTGCCAGCAGCCGACTTCAGGGAAAAGAGACCCAGTACTTC
CASSRLQGKETQYF
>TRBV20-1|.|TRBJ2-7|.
TGCAGTGCTGCCCTCGTGGCCCACTACGAGCAGTACTTC
CSAALVAHYEQYF
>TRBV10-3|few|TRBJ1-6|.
TGTGCCATCAGTGGAGGGGGTAGTGGTTCACCCCTCCACTTT
CAISGGGSGSPLHF
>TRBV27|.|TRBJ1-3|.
TGTGCCAGCAGTCAGGACCTAAGCTCTGGAAACACCATATATTTT
CASSQDLSSGNTIYF
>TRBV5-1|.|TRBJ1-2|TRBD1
TGCGCCAGCAGACAGGGACAGGGTAACTACGGCTACACCTTC
CASRQGQGNYGYTF
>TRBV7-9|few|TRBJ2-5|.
TGTGCCAGCAGCTCCTCTTTGTCGGGGGTAGGAGAGACCCAGTACTTC
CASSSSLSGVGETQYF
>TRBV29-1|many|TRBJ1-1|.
TGCAGCGTTGGGGACACTGAAGCTTTCTTT
CSVGDTEAFF
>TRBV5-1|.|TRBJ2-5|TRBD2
TGCGCCAGCAGCCCGCGAACCGGGACTAGCGGGAGAGAGACCCAGTACTTC
CASSPRTGTSGRETQYF
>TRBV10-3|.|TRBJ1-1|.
TGTGCCATCAGTGCACAGGGAGGGGACACTGAAGCTTTCTTT
CAISAQGGDTEAFF
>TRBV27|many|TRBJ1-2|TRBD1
TGTGCCAGCAGCTTCGGACAGGGAGCTGGCTACACCTTC
CASSFGQGAGYTF
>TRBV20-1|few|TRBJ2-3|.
TGCAGTGCTAGAGCTCCAGAACCGCGAACTAGCACAGATACGCAGTATTTT
CSARAPEPRTSTDTQYF
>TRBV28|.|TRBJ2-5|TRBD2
TGTGCCAGCAGTTTCCCGAACCCTCGACTAGCGGGTCACCCAAGTTCGGGGACCCAGTACTTC
CASSFPNPRLAGHPSSGTQYF
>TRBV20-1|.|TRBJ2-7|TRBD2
TGCAGTCCGCGGGGGCTAGCGGGAGTTTCACCCTACGAGCAGTACTTC
CSPRGLAGVSPYEQYF
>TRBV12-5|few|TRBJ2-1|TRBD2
TGTGCTAGTGCCCGAGCGGGGAGCTCCTACAATGAGCAGTTCTTC
CASARAGSSYNEQFF
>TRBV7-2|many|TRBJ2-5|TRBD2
TGTGCCAGCAGCTTAGGGAAGGGCGCGGGAGTTCGGACCCAGTACTTC
CASSLGKGAGVRTQYF